A selection of T cell receptor beta chains follows, all from one sample in a study of blood T cell repertoires in COVID-19. Produced via immunoSEQ multiplex PCR; TCRdb's table is partial and in-frame only. The sample lists some 360,000 clones, about nine tenths occurring once. Sequenced: PBMCs or T cells enriched from blood (not recorded which). The origin of the receptors is a woman in her 30s who had been exposed to COVID-19. Both conserved end residues are part of each CDR3. The D gene is left open where the match is weak. Clone size is stated in some rows and not others, as once, few, many or a class when expanded.

cdr3_aa | cdr3_nt | clone_size | v_call | d_call | j_call
CASRPGQGTSTGELFF | TGTGCCAGCAGGCCAGGACAGGGTACAAGCACCGGGGAGCTGTTTTTT | - | TRBV7-9 | TRBD1 | TRBJ2-2
CASSEARGGPLSNQPQHF | TGTGCCAGCAGTGAAGCGAGGGGGGGACCGCTTAGCAATCAGCCCCAGCATTTT | - | TRBV6-1 | - | TRBJ1-5
CASSHKWADRTLNSPLHF | TGCGCCAGCAGTCATAAGTGGGCGGACAGGACCCTAAATTCACCCCTCCACTTT | few | TRBV23-1 | TRBD1 | TRBJ1-6
CSQGGPNNEQFF | TGCAGCCAGGGGGGACCAAACAATGAGCAGTTCTTC | - | TRBV29-1 | - | TRBJ2-1
CASTLRSEAHNEQFF | TGTGCCAGCACCCTCCGTAGCGAGGCCCACAATGAGCAGTTCTTC | - | TRBV5-5 | - | TRBJ2-1
CASSRGGISYNSPLHF | TGTGCCAGCAGTAGAGGGGGTATTTCCTATAATTCACCCCTCCACTTT | - | TRBV28 | - | TRBJ1-6
CASSPTGTDYYEQYF | TGTGCCAGCAGCCCCACCGGGACAGATTACTACGAGCAGTACTTC | - | TRBV5-4 | TRBD1 | TRBJ2-7
CASSLARDRGTDTQYF | TGCGCCAGCAGCTTGGCCAGGGACAGGGGGACAGATACGCAGTATTTT | - | TRBV5-1 | TRBD1 | TRBJ2-3
CASSPLGQGSNQPQHF | TGTGCCAGCTCACCACTGGGACAGGGTAGTAATCAGCCCCAGCATTTT | - | TRBV18 | TRBD1 | TRBJ1-5
CASRSAGATEAFF | TGTGCCAGCAGGTCGGCAGGGGCAACTGAAGCTTTCTTT | - | TRBV28 | - | TRBJ1-1
CASSPIDREGENEAFF | TGTGCCAGCAGTCCAATCGACAGGGAAGGGGAGAATGAAGCTTTCTTT | once | TRBV7-3 | TRBD1 | TRBJ1-1
CASSDLRGLGNTIYF | TGTGCCAGCAGTGACCTCCGTGGACTTGGAAACACCATATATTTT | - | TRBV25-1 | - | TRBJ1-3
CASSSGGRAYEQFF | TGTGCCAGCAGCTCAGGCGGGAGGGCCTATGAGCAGTTCTTC | few | TRBV7-9 | TRBD2 | TRBJ2-1
CATSRDGDTEAFF | TGTGCCACCAGCAGAGATGGAGACACTGAAGCTTTCTTT | - | TRBV15 | - | TRBJ1-1
CASSFDSFNSPLHF | TGTGCCAGCAGTTTCGACAGCTTTAATTCACCCCTCCACTTT | - | TRBV25-1 | - | TRBJ1-6
CASSPPWSGRQKETQYF | TGTGCCAGCAGTCCCCCATGGAGCGGAAGACAAAAAGAGACCCAGTACTTC | - | TRBV27 | - | TRBJ2-5
CASSSRVGTDTQYF | TGCGCCAGCAGCTCCCGAGTCGGCACAGATACGCAGTATTTT | - | TRBV5-1 | - | TRBJ2-3
CAWSVRGANYGYTF | TGTGCCTGGAGTGTAAGGGGTGCTAACTATGGCTACACCTTC | - | TRBV30 | - | TRBJ1-2
CASSRTSGLREQYF | TGTGCCAGCAGTCGGACTAGCGGCCTTCGGGAGCAGTACTTC | - | TRBV28 | TRBD2 | TRBJ2-7
CASSPLATNEKLFF | TGCGCCAGCAGCCCCCTCGCAACTAATGAAAAACTGTTTTTT | - | TRBV5-1 | - | TRBJ1-4
CAISETGDNSPLHF | TGTGCCATCAGTGAGACAGGTGACAATTCACCCCTCCACTTT | once | TRBV10-3 | - | TRBJ1-6
CASGSLAGGYNEQFF | TGTGCTAGTGGTTCCCTAGCAGGGGGGTACAATGAGCAGTTCTTC | once | TRBV12-5 | - | TRBJ2-1
CASSSTGSSYEQYF | TGTGCCAGCAGTTCTACAGGGAGCTCCTACGAGCAGTACTTC | - | TRBV6-6 | - | TRBJ2-7
CASMNSHNEKLFF | TGTGCCAGCATGAACAGCCATAATGAAAAACTGTTTTTT | - | TRBV12-3/TRBV12-4 | - | TRBJ1-4
CASSPSQGLLRNEQFF | TGTGCCAGCAGCCCGTCTCAGGGGCTGTTGCGGAATGAGCAGTTCTTC | - | TRBV11-3 | - | TRBJ2-1
CASRRTSGQISYEQYF | TGTGCCAGCAGACGGACTAGCGGACAAATCTCCTACGAGCAGTACTTC | - | TRBV5-6 | TRBD2 | TRBJ2-7
CASSRPGLAGDGPYNEQFF | TGTGCCAGCAGTAGACCGGGACTAGCGGGAGATGGGCCTTACAATGAGCAGTTCTTC | - | TRBV7-9 | TRBD2 | TRBJ2-1
CASSLTGQGEDEQYF | TGTGCCAGCAGCCTAACAGGACAGGGGGAGGACGAGCAGTACTTC | - | TRBV7-3 | TRBD1 | TRBJ2-7
CASSLAGDQPQHF | TGCGCCAGCAGCTTGGCGGGGGACCAGCCCCAGCATTTT | - | TRBV5-1 | - | TRBJ1-5
CASARVDRNSPLHF | TGTGCCAGCGCCCGGGTTGATCGCAATTCACCCCTCCACTTT | - | TRBV27 | - | TRBJ1-6
CATSRDPGQFNYGYTF | TGTGCCACCAGCAGAGATCCGGGACAATTTAACTATGGCTACACCTTC | - | TRBV15 | - | TRBJ1-2
CASSPRSGIPHEQYF | TGTGCCAGCAGTCCCCGTTCCGGGATTCCTCACGAGCAGTACTTC | - | TRBV27 | - | TRBJ2-7
CASSLTGTGRNGYTF | TGCGCCAGCAGCTTGACCGGGACAGGGAGGAATGGCTACACCTTC | - | TRBV5-1 | TRBD1 | TRBJ1-2
CATTTGGSYGYTF | TGTGCCACCACGACAGGGGGCTCCTATGGCTACACCTTC | - | TRBV28 | TRBD1 | TRBJ1-2
CASTRGTGGASNEKLFF | TGTGCCAGCACCCGAGGGACAGGGGGCGCCAGTAATGAAAAACTGTTTTTT | - | TRBV13 | TRBD1 | TRBJ1-4
CASSQDPLQTQYF | TGTGCCAGCAGCCAAGACCCTCTTCAGACCCAGTACTTC | many | TRBV3-1/TRBV3-2 | - | TRBJ2-5
CASSIRSGASYEQYF | TGTGCCAGTAGTATCCGTAGCGGGGCCTCCTACGAGCAGTACTTC | - | TRBV19 | TRBD2 | TRBJ2-7